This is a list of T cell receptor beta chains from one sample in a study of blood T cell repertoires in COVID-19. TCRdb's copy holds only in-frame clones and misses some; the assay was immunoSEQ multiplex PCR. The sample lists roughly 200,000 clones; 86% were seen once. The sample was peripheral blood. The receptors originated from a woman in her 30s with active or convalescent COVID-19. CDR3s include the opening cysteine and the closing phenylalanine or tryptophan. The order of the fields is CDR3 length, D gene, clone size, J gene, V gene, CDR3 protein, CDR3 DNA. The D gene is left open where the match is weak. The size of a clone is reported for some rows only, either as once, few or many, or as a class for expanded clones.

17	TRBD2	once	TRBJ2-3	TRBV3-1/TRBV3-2	CASSQGKLAGASDTQYF	TGTGCCAGCAGCCAAGGAAAACTAGCGGGGGCATCAGATACGCAGTATTTT
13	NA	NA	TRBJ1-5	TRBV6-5	CASRNGVDQPQHF	TGTGCCAGCCGGAACGGGGTTGATCAGCCCCAGCATTTT
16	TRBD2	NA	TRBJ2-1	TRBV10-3	CAISPVGTSGYNEQFF	TGTGCCATCAGTCCAGTCGGGACTAGCGGGTACAATGAGCAGTTCTTC
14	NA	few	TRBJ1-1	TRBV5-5	CASSWSPRDTEAFF	TGTGCCAGCAGCTGGTCTCCCAGGGACACTGAAGCTTTCTTT
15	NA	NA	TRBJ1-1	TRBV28	CASSSPAGGRTEAFF	TGTGCCAGCAGTTCTCCCGCGGGGGGCCGAACTGAAGCTTTCTTT
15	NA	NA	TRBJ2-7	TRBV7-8	CASSLYCGSSYEQYF	TGTGCCAGCAGCTTATATTGCGGCAGCTCCTACGAGCAGTACTTC
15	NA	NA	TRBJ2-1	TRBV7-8	CASSQAGGGPNEQFF	TGTGCCAGCAGTCAAGCTGGGGGGGGGCCCAATGAGCAGTTCTTC
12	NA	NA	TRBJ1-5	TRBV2	CASKGGGQPQHF	TGTGCCAGCAAGGGAGGAGGCCAGCCCCAGCATTTT
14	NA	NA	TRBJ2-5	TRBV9	CASSVQELQETQYF	TGTGCCAGCAGCGTACAGGAACTCCAAGAGACCCAGTACTTC
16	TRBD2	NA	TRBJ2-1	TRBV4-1	CASSQPCGGGYNEQFF	TGCGCCAGCAGCCAACCCTGCGGGGGGGGCTACAATGAGCAGTTCTTC
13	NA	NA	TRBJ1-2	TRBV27	CASTNIGVGGYTF	TGTGCCAGCACCAACATAGGGGTTGGTGGCTACACCTTC
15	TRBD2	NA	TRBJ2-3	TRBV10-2	CASSVTSGRSDTQYF	TGCGCCAGCAGTGTGACTAGCGGGAGATCAGATACGCAGTATTTT
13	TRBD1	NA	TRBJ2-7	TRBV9	CASSLGQGNEQYF	TGTGCCAGCAGCCTGGGACAGGGAAACGAGCAGTACTTC
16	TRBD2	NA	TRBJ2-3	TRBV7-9	CASSFGTSGVSDTQYF	TGTGCCAGCAGCTTTGGGACTAGCGGAGTTTCAGATACGCAGTATTTT
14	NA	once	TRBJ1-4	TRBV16	CASSQAGGNEKLFF	TGTGCCAGCAGCCAAGCGGGGGGGAATGAAAAACTGTTTTTT
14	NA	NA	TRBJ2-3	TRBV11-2	CASSLGAGRGTQYF	TGTGCCAGCAGCTTAGGGGCCGGTCGGGGTACGCAGTATTTT
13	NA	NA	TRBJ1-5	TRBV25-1	CASSGQFNQPQHF	TGTGCCAGCAGTGGACAGTTCAATCAGCCCCAGCATTTT
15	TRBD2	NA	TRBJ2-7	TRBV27	CASSQGLAGRYEQYF	TGTGCCAGCAGTCAGGGACTAGCGGGACGCTACGAGCAGTACTTC
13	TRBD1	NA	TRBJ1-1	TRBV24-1	CATRFRDSSVAFF	TGTGCCACCAGGTTCCGGGACAGCAGTGTCGCTTTCTTT
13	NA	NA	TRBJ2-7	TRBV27	CASSLGGNYEQYF	TGTGCCAGCAGTTTAGGGGGCAATTACGAGCAGTACTTC
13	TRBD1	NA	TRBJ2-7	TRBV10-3	CAIGSQGVYEQYF	TGTGCCATTGGAAGTCAGGGGGTGTACGAGCAGTACTTC
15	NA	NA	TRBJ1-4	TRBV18	CASSPRTGTNEKLFF	TGTGCCAGCTCACCACGGACTGGGACTAATGAAAAACTGTTTTTT
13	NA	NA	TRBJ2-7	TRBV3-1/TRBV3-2	CASSHGVSYEQYF	TGTGCCAGCAGCCACGGTGTGTCCTACGAGCAGTACTTC
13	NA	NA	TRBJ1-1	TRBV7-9	CASSRPAGTEAFF	TGTGCCAGCAGCCGCCCGGCAGGGACTGAAGCTTTCTTT
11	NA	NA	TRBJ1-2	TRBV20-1	CSATESYGYTF	TGCAGTGCCACCGAGAGCTATGGCTACACCTTC
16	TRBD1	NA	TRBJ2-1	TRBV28	CASSSVRDRGRDEQFF	TGTGCCAGCTCCTCTGTCCGGGACAGGGGGCGGGATGAGCAGTTCTTC
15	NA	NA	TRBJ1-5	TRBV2	CASSRTVNSNQPQHF	TGTGCCAGCAGTAGAACGGTAAATAGCAATCAGCCCCAGCATTTT
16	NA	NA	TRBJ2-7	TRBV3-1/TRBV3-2	CASSPTLRVFSYEQYF	TGTGCCAGCAGCCCCACCCTCCGGGTGTTTTCCTACGAGCAGTACTTC
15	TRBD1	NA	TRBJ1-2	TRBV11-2	CASSLGQGINYGYTF	TGTGCCAGCAGCCTCGGACAGGGAATCAACTATGGCTACACCTTC
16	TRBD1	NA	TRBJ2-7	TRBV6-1	CASSGGMGDRVLRQYF	TGTGCCAGCAGTGGGGGGATGGGGGACAGGGTTTTGAGACAGTACTTC
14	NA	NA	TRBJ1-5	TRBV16	CASSLRQGNQPQHF	TGTGCCAGCAGCCTCCGACAGGGCAATCAGCCCCAGCATTTT
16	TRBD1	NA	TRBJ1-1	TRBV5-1	CASSLGTGRGNTEAFF	TGCGCCAGCAGCTTGGGGACAGGGAGGGGTAACACTGAAGCTTTCTTT
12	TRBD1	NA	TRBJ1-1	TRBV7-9	CASSPWTGEAFF	TGTGCCAGCAGCCCGTGGACAGGTGAAGCTTTCTTT
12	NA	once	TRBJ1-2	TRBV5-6	CASSSDSYGYTF	TGTGCCAGCAGCTCGGACAGCTATGGCTACACCTTC
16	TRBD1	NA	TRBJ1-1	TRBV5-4	CASSSGQGTQNTEAFF	TGTGCCAGCAGTTCCGGACAGGGGACCCAGAACACTGAAGCTTTCTTT
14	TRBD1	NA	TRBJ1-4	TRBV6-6	CASRRDRGQEKLFF	TGTGCCAGCAGACGAGACAGGGGGCAGGAAAAACTGTTTTTT
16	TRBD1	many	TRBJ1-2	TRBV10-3	CAISETPGQGDYGYTF	TGTGCCATCAGTGAGACCCCGGGACAGGGTGACTATGGCTACACCTTC
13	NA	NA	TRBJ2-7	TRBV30	CAWNPGLNYEQYF	TGTGCCTGGAACCCGGGACTGAACTACGAGCAGTACTTC
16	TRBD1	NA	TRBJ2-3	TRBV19	CASSMGTGTGKDTQYF	TGTGCCAGTAGTATGGGAACCGGGACAGGGAAAGATACGCAGTATTTT
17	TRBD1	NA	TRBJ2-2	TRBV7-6	CASSLLAGTGNTGELFF	TGTGCCAGCAGCTTATTAGCAGGGACAGGGAACACCGGGGAGCTGTTTTTT